This T cell receptor (beta chain) was obtained from a study of monozygotic twins with inflammatory bowel disease. With the 5' RACE reads reprocessed, TCRdb shows one record per CDR3 protein and no DNA. This table holds around 410,000 distinct CDR3 sequences. Remarks on this clonotype: Its antigen is currently unknown.

This CDR3 contains 15 residues. The V gene's germline CDR1 is MDHEN and CDR2 SYDVKM. Study observations and caveats: Clonotype overlap with others was lower in IBD patients than in healthy twins, a difference that was greatest with disease activity.

Investigators pulled total RNA out of whole blood and did not sort T cells. The genes are TRBV28 and TRBJ2-7; the D gene TCRdb calls, TRBD1, cannot be checked with no DNA. This clonotype originated in a human donor with ulcerative colitis or Crohn's disease, or a healthy co-twin of an affected twin (not recorded which). Sequenced sample: blood. CDR3 sequence reads: CASSSGQGHTYEQYF.